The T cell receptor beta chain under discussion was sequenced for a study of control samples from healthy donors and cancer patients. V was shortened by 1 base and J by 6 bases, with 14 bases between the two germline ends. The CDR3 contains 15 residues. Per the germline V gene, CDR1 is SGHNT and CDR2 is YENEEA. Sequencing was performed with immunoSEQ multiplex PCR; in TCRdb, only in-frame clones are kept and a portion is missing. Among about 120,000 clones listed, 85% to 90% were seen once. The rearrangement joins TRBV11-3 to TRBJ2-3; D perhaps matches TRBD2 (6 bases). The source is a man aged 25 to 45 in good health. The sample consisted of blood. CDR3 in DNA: TGTGCCAGCAGCTTAGTTGGGACTCCCCGGGATACGCAGTATTTT. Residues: CASSLVGTPRDTQYF.